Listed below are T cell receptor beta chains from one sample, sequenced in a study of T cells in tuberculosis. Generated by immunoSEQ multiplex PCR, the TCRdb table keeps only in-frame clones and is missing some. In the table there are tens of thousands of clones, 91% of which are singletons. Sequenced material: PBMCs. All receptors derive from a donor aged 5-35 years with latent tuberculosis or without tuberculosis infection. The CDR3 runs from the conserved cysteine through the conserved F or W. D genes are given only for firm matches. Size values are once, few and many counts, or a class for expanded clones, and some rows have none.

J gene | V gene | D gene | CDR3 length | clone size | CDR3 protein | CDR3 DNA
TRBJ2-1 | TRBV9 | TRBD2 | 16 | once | CASSDLATSGRDEQFF | TGTGCCAGCAGCGACCTCGCGACTAGCGGGAGGGATGAGCAGTTCTTC
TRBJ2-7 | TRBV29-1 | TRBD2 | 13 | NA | CSVAGLASYEQYF | TGCAGCGTTGCGGGACTAGCGTCCTACGAGCAGTACTTC
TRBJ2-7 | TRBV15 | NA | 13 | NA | CATSRDVLYEQYF | TGTGCCACCAGCAGAGATGTCCTCTACGAGCAGTACTTC
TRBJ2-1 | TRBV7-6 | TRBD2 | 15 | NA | CASSLEIAGYNEQFF | TGTGCCAGCAGCTTGGAAATAGCGGGGTACAATGAGCAGTTCTTC
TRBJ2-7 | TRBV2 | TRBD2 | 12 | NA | CASRGTRNEQYF | TGTGCCAGCAGGGGGACTAGAAACGAGCAGTACTTC
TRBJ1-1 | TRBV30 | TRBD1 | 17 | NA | CAWSVGVRTGGYTEAFF | TGTGCCTGGAGTGTAGGTGTTAGGACAGGAGGTTACACTGAAGCTTTCTTT
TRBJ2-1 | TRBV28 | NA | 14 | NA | CASSFRPDRYEQFF | TGTGCCAGCAGTTTCCGTCCCGACAGATACGAGCAGTTCTTC
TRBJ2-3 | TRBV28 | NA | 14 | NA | CATGLRSGPDTQYF | TGTGCCACCGGATTAAGGTCAGGTCCAGATACGCAGTATTTT
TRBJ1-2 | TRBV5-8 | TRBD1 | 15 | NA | CASSRRGQGLYGYTF | TGTGCCAGCAGTCGGAGGGGACAGGGACTCTATGGCTACACCTTC
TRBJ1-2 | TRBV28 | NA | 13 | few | CASSYAGYYGYTF | TGTGCCAGCAGCTACGCGGGGTACTATGGCTACACCTTC
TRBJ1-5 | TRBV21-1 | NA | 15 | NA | CASSIGTGPNQPQHF | TGTGCCAGCAGCATTGGGACAGGGCCGAATCAGCCCCAGCATTTT
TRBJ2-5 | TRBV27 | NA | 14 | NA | CASAPRGIRETQYF | TGTGCCAGCGCCCCTCGGGGGATAAGGGAGACCCAGTACTTC
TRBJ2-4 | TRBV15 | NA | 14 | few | CATRVGVAKNIQYF | TGTGCCACCAGAGTAGGGGTAGCCAAAAACATTCAGTACTTC
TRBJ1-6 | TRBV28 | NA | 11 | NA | CASSFGSPLHF | TGTGCCAGCAGTTTCGGGTCACCCCTCCACTTT
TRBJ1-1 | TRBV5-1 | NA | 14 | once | CASSLGREETEAFF | TGCGCCAGCAGCTTGGGGCGGGAGGAGACTGAAGCTTTCTTT
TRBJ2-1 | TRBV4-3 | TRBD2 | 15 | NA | CASSPSLAGGNEQFF | TGCGCCAGCAGCCCATCACTAGCGGGGGGGAATGAGCAGTTCTTC
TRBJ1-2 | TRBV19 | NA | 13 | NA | CASSSTGNYGYTF | TGTGCCAGTAGTTCCACAGGGAACTATGGCTACACCTTC
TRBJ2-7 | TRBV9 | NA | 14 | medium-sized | CASSPRVGVHEQYF | TGTGCCAGCAGCCCTAGGGTAGGGGTCCACGAGCAGTACTTC
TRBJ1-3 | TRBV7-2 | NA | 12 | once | CASSSYVNTIYF | TGTGCCAGCAGCTCCTATGTTAACACCATATATTTT
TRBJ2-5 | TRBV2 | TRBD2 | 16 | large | CASSTSGGALEETQYF | TGTGCCAGCAGCACTAGCGGGGGGGCTCTCGAGGAGACCCAGTACTTC
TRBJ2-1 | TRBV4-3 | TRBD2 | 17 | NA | CASSQDPSSGSWHEQFF | TGCGCCAGCAGCCAAGATCCCTCCAGCGGGAGTTGGCATGAGCAGTTCTTC
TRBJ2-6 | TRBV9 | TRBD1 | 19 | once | CASSPRQGARLAGANVLTF | TGTGCCAGCAGCCCTCGACAGGGGGCCCGTCTAGCCGGGGCCAACGTCCTGACTTTC
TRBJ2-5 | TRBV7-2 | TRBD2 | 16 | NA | CASSFRTGGGWETQYF | TGTGCCAGCAGCTTCCGCACTGGCGGGGGGTGGGAGACCCAGTACTTC
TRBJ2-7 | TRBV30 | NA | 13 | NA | CAWSPLQGLEQYF | TGTGCCTGGAGTCCCTTACAGGGCCTCGAGCAGTACTTC
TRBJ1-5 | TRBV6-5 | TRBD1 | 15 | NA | CASSYWDRGSQPQHF | TGTGCCAGCAGTTACTGGGACAGGGGGAGTCAGCCCCAGCATTTT
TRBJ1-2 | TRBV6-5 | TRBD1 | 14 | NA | CASSPSRDSYGYTF | TGTGCCAGCAGTCCCTCCCGGGACAGCTATGGCTACACCTTC
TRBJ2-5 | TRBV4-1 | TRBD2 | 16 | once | CASSRIGLAQQETQYF | TGCGCCAGCAGCCGAATCGGACTAGCGCAACAAGAGACCCAGTACTTC
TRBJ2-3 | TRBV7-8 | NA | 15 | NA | CASSLWGQVTDTQYF | TGTGCCAGCAGCTTATGGGGACAAGTCACAGATACGCAGTATTTT